Listed here are 7 T cell receptor beta chains from one sample, sequenced in a study of T cell responses to AZD1222 COVID-19 vaccine. Using immunoSEQ multiplex PCR, the repertoire was profiled, and TCRdb retains in-frame clones only, with some absent. The table has about 130,000 clones, about 90% seen once. The sequenced sample was peripheral blood, obtained on day 0 of MenACWY control vaccination. Source of these receptors: an adult in good health.

The chain carries TRBV6-5 and TRBJ1-1; D gene uncertain. V lost 0 bases, J lost 1 base, and 9 bases lay in between. CDR3 length: 15 residues. Germline CDR1 is MNHEY and CDR2 is SVGAGI. For the CDR3, the DNA is TGTGCCAGCAGTTACTCGACGGCTCCGAACACTGAAGCTTTCTTT. Its protein product is CASSYSTAPNTEAFF.

This clone occurred a few times. V and J are TRBV24-1 and TRBJ2-2; D assignment may be TRBD1 or TRBD2 (5 bases each). V shed 0 bases and J shed 4 bases, with 11 bases lying between them. CDR1 KGHDR and CDR2 SFDVKD come from the germline V gene. This CDR3 has 16 residues. The CDR3 DNA reads as TGTGCCACCAGTGATTTGCGCCAGGGACGCACCGGGGAGCTGTTTTTT. Translation gives CATSDLRQGRTGELFF.

The chain is built from TRBV7-8 and TRBJ1-4, with TRBD1 matching over 9 bases. The CDR3 is made up of 15 amino acids. V lost 5 bases to trimming and J lost 7 bases; unmatched junction nucleotides: 8. Germline values: CDR1 SGHVS, CDR2 FQNEAQ. The CDR3 reads CASSARDRAGEKLFF. The CDR3 DNA follows: TGTGCCAGCAGCGCACGGGACAGGGCAGGTGAAAAACTGTTTTTT.

This chain joins TRBV28 and TRBJ2-4, with D uncertain. Trimming took off 7 bases at V and 0 bases at J, with 19 bases between the two ends. There are 17 residues in the CDR3. Looked up from germline, CDR1 is MDHEN and CDR2 is SYDVKM. CDR3 sequence reads: CASMPIPLILAKNIQYF. The CDR3 bases are TGTGCCAGCATGCCCATCCCCCTTATCCTAGCCAAAAACATTCAGTACTTC.

The chain joins TRBV11-2 to TRBJ1-6; 10 nucleotides agree with TRBD1. The CDR3 loop spans 16 amino acids. Trimming took 4 bases from V and 10 from J; bases not matched to a gene: 10. Germline V gene sequence: CDR1 SGHAT, CDR2 FQNNGV. CDR3 region: CASSSSDRGRGSPLHF. In DNA, the CDR3 is TGTGCCAGCAGCTCGTCAGACAGGGGGCGGGGGTCACCCCTCCACTTT.

This chain links TRBV28 with TRBJ2-3, with 7 bases identical to TRBD2. This CDR3 has 16 residues. Germline CDR1 reads MDHEN; CDR2 reads SYDVKM. The trim removed 1 base at V and 0 bases at J, leaving 4 bases unmatched. Here the CDR3 reads CASSLSASGSTDTQYF. The CDR3 DNA reads as TGTGCCAGCAGTTTATCGGCTAGCGGAAGCACAGATACGCAGTATTTT.

V gene TRBV14 combines with J gene TRBJ2-3, with TRBD2 matching 12 bases. The CDR3 is 15 residues long. Germline trimming cut 4 bases from V and 6 bases from J; bases unmatched to any gene: 5. Germline V lookup: CDR1 SGHDN, CDR2 FVKESK. In DNA form, the CDR3 reads TGTGCCAGCAGCCCCAGGACTAGCGGGATCGATACGCAGTATTTT. Protein sequence: CASSPRTSGIDTQYF.